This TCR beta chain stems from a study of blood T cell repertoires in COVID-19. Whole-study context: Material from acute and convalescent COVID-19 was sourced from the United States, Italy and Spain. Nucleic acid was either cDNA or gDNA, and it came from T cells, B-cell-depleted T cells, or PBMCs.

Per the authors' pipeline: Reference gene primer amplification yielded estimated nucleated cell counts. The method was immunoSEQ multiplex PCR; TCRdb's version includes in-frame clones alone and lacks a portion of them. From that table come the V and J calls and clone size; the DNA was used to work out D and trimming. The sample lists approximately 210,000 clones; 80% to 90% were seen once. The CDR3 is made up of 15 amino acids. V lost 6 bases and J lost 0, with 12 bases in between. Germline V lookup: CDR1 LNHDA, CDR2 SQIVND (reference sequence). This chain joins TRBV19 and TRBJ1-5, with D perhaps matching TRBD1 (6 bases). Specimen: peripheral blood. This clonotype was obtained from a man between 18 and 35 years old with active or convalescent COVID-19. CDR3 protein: CASRTQGNSNQPQHF. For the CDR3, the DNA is TGTGCCAGTAGAACCCAGGGGAATAGCAATCAGCCCCAGCATTTT. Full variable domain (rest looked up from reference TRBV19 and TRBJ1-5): DGGITQSPKYLFRKEGQNVTLSCEQNLNHDAMYWYRQDPGQGLRLIYYSQIVNDFQKGDIAEGYSVSREKKESFPLTVTSAQKNPTAFYLCASRTQGNSNQPQHFGDGTRLSIL.